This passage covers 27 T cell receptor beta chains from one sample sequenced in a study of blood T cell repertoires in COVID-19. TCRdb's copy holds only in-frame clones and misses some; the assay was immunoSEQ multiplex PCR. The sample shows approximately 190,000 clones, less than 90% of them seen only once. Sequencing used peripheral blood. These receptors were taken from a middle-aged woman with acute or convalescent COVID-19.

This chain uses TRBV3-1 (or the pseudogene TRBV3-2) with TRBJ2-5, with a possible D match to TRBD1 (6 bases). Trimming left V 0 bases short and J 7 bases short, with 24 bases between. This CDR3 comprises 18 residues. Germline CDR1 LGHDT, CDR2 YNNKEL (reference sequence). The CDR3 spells CASSQDYRTATRLRTQYF. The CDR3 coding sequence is TGTGCCAGCAGCCAAGATTATCGGACAGCCACCCGACTTAGGACCCAGTACTTC.

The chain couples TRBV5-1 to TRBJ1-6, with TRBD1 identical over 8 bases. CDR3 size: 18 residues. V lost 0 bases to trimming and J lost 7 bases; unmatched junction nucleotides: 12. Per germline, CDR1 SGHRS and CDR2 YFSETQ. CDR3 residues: CASSLARAGGFTNSPLHF. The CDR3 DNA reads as TGCGCCAGCAGCTTGGCCAGGGCAGGGGGCTTTACAAATTCACCCCTCCACTTT.

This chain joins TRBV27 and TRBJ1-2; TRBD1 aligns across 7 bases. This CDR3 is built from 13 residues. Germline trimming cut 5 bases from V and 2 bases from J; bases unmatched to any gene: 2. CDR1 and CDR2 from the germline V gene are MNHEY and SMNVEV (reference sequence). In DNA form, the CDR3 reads TGTGCCAGCAGTAAACAGGGGAACTATGGCTACACCTTC. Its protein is CASSKQGNYGYTF.

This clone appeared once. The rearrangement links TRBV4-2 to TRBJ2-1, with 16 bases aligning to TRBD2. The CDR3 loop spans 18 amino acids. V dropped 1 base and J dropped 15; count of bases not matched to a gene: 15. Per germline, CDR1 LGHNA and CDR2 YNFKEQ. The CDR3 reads CASSQGLPGLAGGGRMFF. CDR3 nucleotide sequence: TGTGCCAGCAGCCAAGGCCTCCCGGGACTAGCGGGGGGGGGCCGCATGTTCTTC.

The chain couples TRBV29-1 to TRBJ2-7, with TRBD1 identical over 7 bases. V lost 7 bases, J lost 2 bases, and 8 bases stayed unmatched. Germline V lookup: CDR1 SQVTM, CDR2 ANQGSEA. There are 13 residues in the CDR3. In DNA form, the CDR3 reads TGCAGCGCTGGACAGGCTTTCACCTACGAGCAGTACTTC. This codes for CSAGQAFTYEQYF.

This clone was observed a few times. CDR3 in DNA: TGCGCCAGCAGCCAAGTGTTGAGTTATAACTACGAGCAGTACTTC. Translated: CASSQVLSYNYEQYF. This chain links TRBV4-1 with TRBJ2-7, with unresolved D. The V end was cut by 1 base, the J end by 3 bases, with 13 bases between. Looked up from germline, CDR1 is MGHRA and CDR2 is YSYEKL. The CDR3 is 15 amino acids.

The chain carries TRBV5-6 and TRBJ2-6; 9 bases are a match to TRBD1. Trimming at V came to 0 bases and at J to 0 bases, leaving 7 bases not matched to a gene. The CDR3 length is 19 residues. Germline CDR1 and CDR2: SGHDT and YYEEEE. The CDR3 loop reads CASSLAMTGGISGANVLTF. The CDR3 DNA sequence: TGTGCCAGCAGCTTGGCCATGACAGGGGGGATCTCTGGGGCCAACGTCCTGACTTTC.

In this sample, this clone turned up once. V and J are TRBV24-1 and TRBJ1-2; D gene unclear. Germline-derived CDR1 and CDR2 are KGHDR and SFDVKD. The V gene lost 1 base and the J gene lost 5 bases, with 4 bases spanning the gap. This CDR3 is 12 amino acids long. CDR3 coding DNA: TGTGCCACCAGTGATTTCGGGTATGGCTACACCTTC. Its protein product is CATSDFGYGYTF.

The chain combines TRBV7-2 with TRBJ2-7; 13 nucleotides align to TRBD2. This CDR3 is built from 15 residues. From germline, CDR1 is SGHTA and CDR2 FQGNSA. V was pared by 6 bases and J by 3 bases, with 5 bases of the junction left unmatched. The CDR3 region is CASRPGLAGLYEQYF. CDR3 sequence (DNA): TGTGCCAGCAGGCCGGGACTAGCGGGACTCTACGAGCAGTACTTC.

The CDR3 region is CASSRQGETEAFF. The CDR3 region has the DNA TGTGCCAGCAGTAGACAGGGGGAAACTGAAGCTTTCTTT. The chain links TRBV28 to TRBJ1-1, with TRBD1 matching 9 bases. Germline values: CDR1 MDHEN, CDR2 SYDVKM. The CDR3 runs to 13 residues. The V and J ends lost 5 bases and 5 bases, in that order; junction bases with no gene match: 3.

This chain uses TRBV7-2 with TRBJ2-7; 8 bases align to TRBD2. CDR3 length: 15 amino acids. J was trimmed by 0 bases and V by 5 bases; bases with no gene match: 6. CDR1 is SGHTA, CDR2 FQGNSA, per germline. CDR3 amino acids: CASSTGGATSYEQYF. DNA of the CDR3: TGTGCCAGCAGCACCGGGGGGGCGACCTCCTACGAGCAGTACTTC.

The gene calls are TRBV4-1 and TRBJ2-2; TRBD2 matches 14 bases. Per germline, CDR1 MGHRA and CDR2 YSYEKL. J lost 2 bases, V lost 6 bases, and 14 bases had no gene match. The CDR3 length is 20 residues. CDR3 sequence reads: CASRLRTQGLAGANTGELFF. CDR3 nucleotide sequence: TGCGCCAGCAGGCTAAGAACTCAGGGACTAGCGGGAGCCAACACCGGGGAGCTGTTTTTT.

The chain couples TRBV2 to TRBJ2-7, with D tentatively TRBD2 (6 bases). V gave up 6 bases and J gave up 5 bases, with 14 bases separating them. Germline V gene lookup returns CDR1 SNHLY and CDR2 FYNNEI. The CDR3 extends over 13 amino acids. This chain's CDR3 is CASSASGENEQYF. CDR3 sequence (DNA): TGTGCCAGCAGCGCCTCGGGGGAAAACGAGCAGTACTTC.

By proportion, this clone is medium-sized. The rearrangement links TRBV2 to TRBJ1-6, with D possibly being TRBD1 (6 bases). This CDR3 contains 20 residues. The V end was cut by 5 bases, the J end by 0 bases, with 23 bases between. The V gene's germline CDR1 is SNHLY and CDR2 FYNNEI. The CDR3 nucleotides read TGTGCCAGCAGTCTGGTGGAGGGGGGGGACCAGAGCTCCTATAATTCACCCCTCCACTTT. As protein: CASSLVEGGDQSSYNSPLHF.

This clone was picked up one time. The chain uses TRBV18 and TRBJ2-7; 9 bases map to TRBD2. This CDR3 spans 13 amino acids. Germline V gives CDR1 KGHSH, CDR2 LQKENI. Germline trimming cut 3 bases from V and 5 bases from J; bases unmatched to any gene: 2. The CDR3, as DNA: TGTGCCAGCTCACCGGGACTAGCTAACGAGCAGTACTTC. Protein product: CASSPGLANEQYF.

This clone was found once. The DNA of the CDR3 is TGTGCCAGCAGCACTTTAGCGGGGGTCACCGGGGAGCTGTTTTTT. Translation gives CASSTLAGVTGELFF. The rearrangement links TRBV7-9 to TRBJ2-2; TRBD2 aligns across 9 bases. CDR3 length: 15 residues. V trimming: 5 bases; J trimming: 4 bases; junction bases outside the gene matches: 5. Looked up from germline, CDR1 is SEHNR and CDR2 is FQNEAQ (reference sequence).

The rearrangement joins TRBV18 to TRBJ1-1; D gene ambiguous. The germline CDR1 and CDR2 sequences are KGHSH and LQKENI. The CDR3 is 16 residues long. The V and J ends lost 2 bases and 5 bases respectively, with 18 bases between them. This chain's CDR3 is CASSPNPGSGGTEAFF. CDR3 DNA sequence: TGTGCCAGCTCACCAAATCCGGGATCCGGAGGGACTGAAGCTTTCTTT.

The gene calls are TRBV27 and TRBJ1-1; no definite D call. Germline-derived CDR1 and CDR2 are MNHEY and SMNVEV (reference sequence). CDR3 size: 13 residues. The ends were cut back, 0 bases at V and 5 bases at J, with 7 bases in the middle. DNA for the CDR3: TGTGCCAGCAGTTTATCTCAGTATACTGAAGCTTTCTTT. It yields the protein CASSLSQYTEAFF.

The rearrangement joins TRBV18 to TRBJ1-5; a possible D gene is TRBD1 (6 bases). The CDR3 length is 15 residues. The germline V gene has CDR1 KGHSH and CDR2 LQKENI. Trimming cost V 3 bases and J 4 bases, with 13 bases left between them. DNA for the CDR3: TGTGCCAGCTCACCGGCGACAGGCCGAAATCAGCCCCAGCATTTT. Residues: CASSPATGRNQPQHF.

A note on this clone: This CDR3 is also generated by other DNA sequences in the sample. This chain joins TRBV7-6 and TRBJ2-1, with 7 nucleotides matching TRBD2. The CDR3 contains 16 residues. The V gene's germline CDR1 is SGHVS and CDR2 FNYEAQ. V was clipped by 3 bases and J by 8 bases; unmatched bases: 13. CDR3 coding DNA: TGTGCCAGCAGCTTGGGGGGAGGGAGGGCCTTAGATGAGCAGTTCTTC. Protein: CASSLGGGRALDEQFF.

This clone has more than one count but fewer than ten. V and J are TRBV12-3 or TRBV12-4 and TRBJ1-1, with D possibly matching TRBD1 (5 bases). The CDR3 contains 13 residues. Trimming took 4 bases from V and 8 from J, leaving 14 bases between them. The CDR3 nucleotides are TGTGCCAGCAGTTCCCCAAGGGGTCTGGAAGCTTTCTTT. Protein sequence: CASSSPRGLEAFF.

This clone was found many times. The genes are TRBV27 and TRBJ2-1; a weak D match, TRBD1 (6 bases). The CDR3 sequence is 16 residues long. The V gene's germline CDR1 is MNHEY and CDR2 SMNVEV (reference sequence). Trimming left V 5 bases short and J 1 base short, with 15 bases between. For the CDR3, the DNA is TGTGCCAGCAGTCACTACAGGGCTGGGTCCTACAATGAGCAGTTCTTC. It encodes CASSHYRAGSYNEQFF.

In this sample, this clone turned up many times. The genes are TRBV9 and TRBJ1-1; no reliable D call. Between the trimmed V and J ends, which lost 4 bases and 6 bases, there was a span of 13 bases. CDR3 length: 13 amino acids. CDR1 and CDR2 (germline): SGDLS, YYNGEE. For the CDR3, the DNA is TGTGCCAGCAGCCCCCGGTTGGTCTCTGAAGCTTTCTTT. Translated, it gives CASSPRLVSEAFF.

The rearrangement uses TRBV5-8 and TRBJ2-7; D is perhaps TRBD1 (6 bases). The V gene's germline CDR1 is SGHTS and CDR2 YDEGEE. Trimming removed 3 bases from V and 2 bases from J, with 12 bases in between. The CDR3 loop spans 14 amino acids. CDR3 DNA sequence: TGTGCCAGCAGCTATAATCGACAGGCCTACGAGCAGTACTTC. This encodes CASSYNRQAYEQYF.

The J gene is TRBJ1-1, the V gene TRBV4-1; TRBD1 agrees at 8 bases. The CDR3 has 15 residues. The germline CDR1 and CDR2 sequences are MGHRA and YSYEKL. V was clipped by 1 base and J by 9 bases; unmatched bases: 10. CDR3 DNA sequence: TGCGCCAGCAGCCAAGTGGGCCCCAGGGGGCCAAAAGCTTTCTTT. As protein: CASSQVGPRGPKAFF.

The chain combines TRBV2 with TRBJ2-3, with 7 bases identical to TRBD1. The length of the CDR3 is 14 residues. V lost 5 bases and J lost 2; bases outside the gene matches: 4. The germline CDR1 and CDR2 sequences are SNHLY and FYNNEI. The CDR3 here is CASSRTGVTDTQYF. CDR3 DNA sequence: TGTGCCAGCAGTCGGACAGGCGTCACAGATACGCAGTATTTT.

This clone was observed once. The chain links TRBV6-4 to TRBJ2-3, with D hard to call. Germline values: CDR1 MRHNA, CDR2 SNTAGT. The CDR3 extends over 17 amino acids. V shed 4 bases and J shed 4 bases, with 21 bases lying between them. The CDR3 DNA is TGTGCCAGCAGTGGACCTCGAACGGTTCCTCTAGCAGATACGCAGTATTTT. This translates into CASSGPRTVPLADTQYF.